Each of the 9 T cell receptor beta chains below was sequenced from the same sample in a study of a mutant IDH1 vaccine in newly diagnosed glioma. No cognate antigen is known for these TCRs. Data came from immunoSEQ multiplex PCR; TCRdb stores just in-frame clones and leaves some out. The data show about 41,000 clones, around 79% seen once. Indicated time point: week 23, last vaccination. Each vaccine dose was 300 ug of mutant IDH1 20-mer peptide, with topical imiquimod. The material sequenced was PBMCs, taken from a glioma patient whose treatment included an IDH1 peptide vaccine. These receptors all stem from a middle-aged woman with glioma. Some clones in this sample may be carry-over from other donors' samples.

This sequence joins TRBV5-6 and TRBJ2-7; 7 bases agree with TRBD1. The germline CDR1 and CDR2 sequences are SGHDT and YYEEEE. CDR3 length equals 14 residues. Trimming at V came to 4 bases and at J to 0 bases, leaving 4 bases not matched to a gene. In DNA form, the CDR3 reads TGTGCCAGCAGCGCCCACAGGGGCTCCTACGAGCAGTACTTC. Translated, it gives CASSAHRGSYEQYF. Full variable domain (outside the CDR3, taken from reference TRBV5-6 and TRBJ2-7): DAGVTQSPTHLIKTRGQQVTLRCSPKSGHDTVSWYQQALGQGPQFIFQYYEEEERQRGNFPDRFSGHQFPNYSSELNVNALLLGDSALYLCASSAHRGSYEQYFGPGTRLTVT.

The chain recombines TRBV28 with TRBJ1-2, with D possibly TRBD1 on 6 matching bases. V was clipped by 2 bases and J by 7 bases, with 11 bases between them. Germline loops: CDR1 MDHEN, CDR2 SYDVKM. The CDR3 runs 13 residues. The CDR3 region is CASSLTGHGGYTF. The CDR3 nucleotides are TGTGCCAGCAGTTTAACGGGACACGGTGGCTACACCTTC.

In nucleotides, the CDR3 is TGTGCCAGCAGCCCACGGGAAGGGGCGGGCGAGGGCTACACCTTC. Translation: CASSPREGAGEGYTF. The J gene is TRBJ1-2, the V gene TRBV4-2; D possibly corresponds to TRBD1 (5 bases). Trimming pared 4 bases from V and 8 bases from J, leaving 20 bases between. The germline CDR1 and CDR2 sequences are LGHNA and YNFKEQ. The length of the CDR3 is 15 residues.

Judged by abundance, this clone is large (0.1 to 1%). A junction boundary mismatches the germline segment, possibly from a read error. This sequence joins TRBV7-7 and TRBJ2-2, with 9 nucleotides matching TRBD1. The CDR3 has 16 residues. The V gene's germline CDR1 is SSHAT and CDR2 FNYEAQ (reference sequence). The chain's CDR3 is CASSRDRGANTGELFF. CDR3 nucleotide sequence: TGTGCTAGCAGCCGCGACAGGGGGGCGAACACCGGGGAGCTGTTTTTT. Full variable domain (missing parts from reference TRBV7-7 and TRBJ2-2): GAGVSQSPRYKVTKRGQDVTLRCDPISSHATLYWYQQALGQGPEFLTYFNYEAQPDKSGLPSDRFSAERPEGSISTLTIQRTEQRDSAMYRCASSRDRGANTGELFFGEGSRLTVL.

The chain joins TRBV5-1 to TRBJ2-1; 7 bases line up with TRBD1. This CDR3 comprises 16 residues. Germline-derived CDR1 and CDR2 are SGHRS and YFSETQ. V was pared by 0 bases and J by 8 bases, with 11 bases of the junction left unmatched. Written as DNA, the CDR3 is TGCGCCAGCAGCTTGGGAGGGGGCGAAAGTGGCGATGAGCAGTTCTTC. Encoded protein: CASSLGGGESGDEQFF.

This chain joins TRBV7-8 and TRBJ2-1; TRBD2 matches 8 bases. The trim removed 5 bases at V and 5 bases at J, leaving 8 bases unmatched. CDR3 length equals 15 residues. Germline V gene sequence: CDR1 SGHVS, CDR2 FQNEAQ. The CDR3 reads CASSPTSGDHNEQFF. The CDR3 DNA sequence: TGTGCCAGCAGCCCCACTAGCGGAGACCACAATGAGCAGTTCTTC.

The chain joins TRBV9 to TRBJ2-5; 9 bases match TRBD2. Per germline, CDR1 SGDLS and CDR2 YYNGEE. The CDR3 is 14 residues long. V was clipped by 3 bases and J by 5 bases; unmatched bases: 5. The CDR3 here is CASSGGGGTETQYF. CDR3 coding DNA: TGTGCCAGCAGCGGCGGGGGGGGGACCGAGACCCAGTACTTC.

The rearrangement uses TRBV5-8 and TRBJ2-5, with 8 bases that match TRBD2. From germline, CDR1 is SGHTS and CDR2 YDEGEE. V gave up 4 bases and J gave up 1 base; unmatched junction bases: 6. CDR3 size: 15 residues. This chain's CDR3 is CASSLNRGGQETQYF. For the CDR3, the DNA is TGTGCCAGCAGCCTCAACCGGGGGGGCCAAGAGACCCAGTACTTC.

The chain has TRBV19 and TRBJ1-6, with D possibly being TRBD1 (6 bases). This CDR3 has 14 residues. The ends were cut back, 6 bases at V and 7 bases at J, with 13 bases in the middle. Germline V gene sequence: CDR1 LNHDA, CDR2 SQIVND (reference sequence). Written as DNA, the CDR3 is TGTGCCAGTAGCCAACAGGGTAGCAATTCACCCCTCCACTTT. This gives the protein CASSQQGSNSPLHF.